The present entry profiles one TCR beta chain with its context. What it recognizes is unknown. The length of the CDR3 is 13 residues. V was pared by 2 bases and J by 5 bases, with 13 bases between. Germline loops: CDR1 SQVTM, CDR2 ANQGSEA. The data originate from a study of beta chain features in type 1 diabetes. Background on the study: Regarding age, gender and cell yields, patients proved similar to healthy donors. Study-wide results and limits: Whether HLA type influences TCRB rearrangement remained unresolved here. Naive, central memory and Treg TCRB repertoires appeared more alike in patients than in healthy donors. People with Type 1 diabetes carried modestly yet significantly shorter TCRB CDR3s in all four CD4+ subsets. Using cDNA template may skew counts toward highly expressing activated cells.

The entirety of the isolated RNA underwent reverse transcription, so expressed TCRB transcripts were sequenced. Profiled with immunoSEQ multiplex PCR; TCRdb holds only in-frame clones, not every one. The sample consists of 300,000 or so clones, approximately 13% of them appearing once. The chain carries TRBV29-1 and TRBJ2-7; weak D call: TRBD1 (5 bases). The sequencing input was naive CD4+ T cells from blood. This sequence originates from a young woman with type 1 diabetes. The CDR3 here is CSVEPAAGNEQYF. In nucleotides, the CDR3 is TGCAGCGTTGAACCCGCGGCAGGGAACGAGCAGTACTTC.